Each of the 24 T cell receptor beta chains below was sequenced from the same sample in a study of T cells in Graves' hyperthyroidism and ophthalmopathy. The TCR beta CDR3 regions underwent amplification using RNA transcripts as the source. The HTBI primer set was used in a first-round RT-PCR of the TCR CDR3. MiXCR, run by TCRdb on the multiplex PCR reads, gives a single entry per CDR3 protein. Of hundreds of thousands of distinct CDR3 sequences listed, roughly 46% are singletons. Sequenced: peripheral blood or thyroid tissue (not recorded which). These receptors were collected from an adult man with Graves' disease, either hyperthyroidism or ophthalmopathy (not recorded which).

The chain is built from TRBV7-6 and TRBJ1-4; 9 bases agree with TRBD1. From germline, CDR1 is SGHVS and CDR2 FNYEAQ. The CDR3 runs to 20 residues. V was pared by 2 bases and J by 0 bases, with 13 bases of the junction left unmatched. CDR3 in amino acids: CASSLLLTGTGPTTNEKLFF. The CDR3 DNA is TGTGCCAGCAGCTTACTTTTAACCGGGACAGGGCCTACAACTAATGAAAAACTGTTTTTT.

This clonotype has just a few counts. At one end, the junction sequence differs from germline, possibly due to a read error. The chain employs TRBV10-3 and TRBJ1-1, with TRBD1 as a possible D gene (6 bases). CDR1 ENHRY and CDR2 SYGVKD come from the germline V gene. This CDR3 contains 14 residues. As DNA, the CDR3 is TGTGCCAGCAGTTTCAGGGGACCGTACACTGAAGCTTTCTTT. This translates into CASSFRGPYTEAFF.

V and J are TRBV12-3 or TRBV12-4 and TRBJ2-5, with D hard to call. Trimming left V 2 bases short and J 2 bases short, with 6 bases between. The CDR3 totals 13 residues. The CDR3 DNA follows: TGTGCCAGCAGTTTACTAGGGCAAGAGACCCAGTACTTC. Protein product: CASSLLGQETQYF.

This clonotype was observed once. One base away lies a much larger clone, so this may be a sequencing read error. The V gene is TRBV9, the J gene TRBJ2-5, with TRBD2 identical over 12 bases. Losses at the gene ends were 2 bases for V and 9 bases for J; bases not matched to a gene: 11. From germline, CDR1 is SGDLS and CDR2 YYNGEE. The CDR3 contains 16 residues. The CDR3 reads CASSVTSGGVGEAQYF. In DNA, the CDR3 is TGTGCCAGCAGCGTGACTAGCGGGGGCGTGGGGGAGGCCCAGTACTTC.

In nucleotides, the CDR3 is TGCAGCGTGTCACAAGGGGGAGGATCACCCCTCCACTTT. As protein: CSVSQGGGSPLHF. V is TRBV29-1 and J is TRBJ1-6; maybe TRBD1 (6 bases). Germline assignment: CDR1 SQVTM and CDR2 ANQGSEA. Trimming left V 6 bases short and J 10 bases short, with 16 bases between. The CDR3 is 13 amino acids.

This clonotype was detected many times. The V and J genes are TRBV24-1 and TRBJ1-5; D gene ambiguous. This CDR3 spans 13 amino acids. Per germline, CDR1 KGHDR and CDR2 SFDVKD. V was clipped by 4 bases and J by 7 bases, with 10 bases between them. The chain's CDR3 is CATSDRARQPQHF. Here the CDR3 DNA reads TGTGCCACCAGTGACAGAGCGCGGCAGCCCCAGCATTTT.

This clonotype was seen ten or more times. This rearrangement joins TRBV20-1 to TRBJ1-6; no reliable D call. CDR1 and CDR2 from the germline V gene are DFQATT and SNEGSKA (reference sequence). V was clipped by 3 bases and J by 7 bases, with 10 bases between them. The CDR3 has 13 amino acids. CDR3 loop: CSARDGWNSPLHF. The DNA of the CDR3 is TGCAGTGCTAGGGATGGGTGGAATTCACCCCTCCACTTT.

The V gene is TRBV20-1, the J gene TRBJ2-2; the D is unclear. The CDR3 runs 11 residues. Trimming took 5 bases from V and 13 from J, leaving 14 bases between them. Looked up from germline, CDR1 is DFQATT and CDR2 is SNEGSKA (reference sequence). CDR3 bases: TGCAGTGCTGCGGCGACCGGACGGCTGTTTTTT. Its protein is CSAAATGRLFF.

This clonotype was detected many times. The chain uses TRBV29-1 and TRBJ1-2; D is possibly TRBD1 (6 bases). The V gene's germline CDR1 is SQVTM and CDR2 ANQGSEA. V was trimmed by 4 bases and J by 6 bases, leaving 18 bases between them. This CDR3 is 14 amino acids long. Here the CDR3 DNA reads TGCAGCGTTGCCCGAACAGGGAGTGATGATGGCTACACCTTC. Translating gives CSVARTGSDDGYTF.

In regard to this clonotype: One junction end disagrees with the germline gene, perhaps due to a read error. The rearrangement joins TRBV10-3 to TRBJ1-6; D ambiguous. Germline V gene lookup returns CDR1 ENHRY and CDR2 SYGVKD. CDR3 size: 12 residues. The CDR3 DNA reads TGTGCCAGCAGTCCTACAGTGCCGGCCCTCCACTTT. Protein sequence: CASSPTVPALHF.

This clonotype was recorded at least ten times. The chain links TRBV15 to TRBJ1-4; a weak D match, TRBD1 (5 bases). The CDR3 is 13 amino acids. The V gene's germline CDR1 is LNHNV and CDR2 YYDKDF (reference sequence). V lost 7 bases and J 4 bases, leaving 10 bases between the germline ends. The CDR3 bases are TGTGCCACCACGGGACCCATTAATGAAAAACTGTTTTTT. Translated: CATTGPINEKLFF.

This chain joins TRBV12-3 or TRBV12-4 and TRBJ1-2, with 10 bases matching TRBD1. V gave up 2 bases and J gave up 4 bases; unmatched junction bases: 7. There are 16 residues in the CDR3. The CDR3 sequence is CASSLRTGGVGYGYTF. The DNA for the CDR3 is TGTGCCAGCAGTTTAAGGACAGGGGGAGTAGGCTATGGCTACACCTTC.

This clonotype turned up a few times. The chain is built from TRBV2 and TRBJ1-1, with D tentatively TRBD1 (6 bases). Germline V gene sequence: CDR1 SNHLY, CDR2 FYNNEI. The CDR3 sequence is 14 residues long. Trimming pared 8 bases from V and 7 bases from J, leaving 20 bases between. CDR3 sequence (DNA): TGTGCCAGCGGGGGCAGGTCGGGGGGGGATGAAGCTTTCTTT. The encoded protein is CASGGRSGGDEAFF.

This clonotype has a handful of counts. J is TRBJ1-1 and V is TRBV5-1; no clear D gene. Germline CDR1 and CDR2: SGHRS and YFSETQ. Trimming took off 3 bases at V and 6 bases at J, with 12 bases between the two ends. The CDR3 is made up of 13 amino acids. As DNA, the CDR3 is TGCGCCAGCAGCTCAAACCCGGGCTCTGAAGCTTTCTTT. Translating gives CASSSNPGSEAFF. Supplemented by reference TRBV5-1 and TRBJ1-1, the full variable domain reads KAGVTQTPRYLIKTRGQQVTLSCSPISGHRSVSWYQQTPGQGLQFLFEYFSETQRNKGNFPGRFSGRQFSNSRSEMNVSTLELGDSALYLCASSSNPGSEAFFGQGTRLTVV.

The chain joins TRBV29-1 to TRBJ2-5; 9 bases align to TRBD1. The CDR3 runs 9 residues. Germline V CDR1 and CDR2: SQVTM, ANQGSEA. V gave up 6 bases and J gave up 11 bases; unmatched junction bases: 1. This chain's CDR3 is CSVQGAQYF. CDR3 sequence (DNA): TGCAGCGTACAGGGGGCGCAGTACTTC.

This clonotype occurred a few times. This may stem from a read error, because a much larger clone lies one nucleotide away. The CDR3 DNA reads as TGTGCCAGCAGCGTGGACAGGGGGCAAGAGACCCAGTACTTC. It codes for CASSVDRGQETQYF. The chain carries TRBV7-3 and TRBJ2-5; 10 nucleotides align to TRBD1. V lost 5 bases to trimming and J lost 2 bases; unmatched junction nucleotides: 2. The CDR3 runs to 14 residues. Germline CDR1 is SGHTA and CDR2 is FQGTGA. Based on the CDR3 plus reference TRBV7-3 and TRBJ2-5, the full variable domain is GAGVSQTPSNKVTEKGKYVELRCDPISGHTALYWYRQSLGQGPEFLIYFQGTGAADDSGLPNDRFFAVRPEGSVSTLKIQRTERGDSAVYLCASSVDRGQETQYFGPGTRLLVL.

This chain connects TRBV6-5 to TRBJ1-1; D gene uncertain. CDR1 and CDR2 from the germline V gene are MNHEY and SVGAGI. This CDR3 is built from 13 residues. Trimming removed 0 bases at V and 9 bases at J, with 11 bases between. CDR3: CASSYSRRDKAFF. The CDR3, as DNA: TGTGCCAGCAGTTACTCGAGACGGGATAAAGCTTTCTTT.

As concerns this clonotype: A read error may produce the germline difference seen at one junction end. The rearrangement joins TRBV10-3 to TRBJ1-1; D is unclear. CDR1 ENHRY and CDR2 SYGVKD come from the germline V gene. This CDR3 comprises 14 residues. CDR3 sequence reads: CASSYGVMDTEAFF. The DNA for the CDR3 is TGTGCCAGCAGTTACGGCGTAATGGACACTGAAGCTTTCTTT.

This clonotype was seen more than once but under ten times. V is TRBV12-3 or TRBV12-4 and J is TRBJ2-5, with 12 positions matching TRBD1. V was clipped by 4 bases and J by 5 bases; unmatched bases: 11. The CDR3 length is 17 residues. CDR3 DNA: TGTGCCAGCAGTTACGTGGGACAGGGGGCGATATGGGAGACCCAGTACTTC. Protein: CASSYVGQGAIWETQYF.

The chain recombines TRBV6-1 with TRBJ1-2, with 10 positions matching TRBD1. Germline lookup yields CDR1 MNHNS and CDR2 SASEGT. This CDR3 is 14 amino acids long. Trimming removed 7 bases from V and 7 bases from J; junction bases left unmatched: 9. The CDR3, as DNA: TGTGCCAGCATCCGACAGGGGGCGCGGAGTGGCTACACCTTC. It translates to CASIRQGARSGYTF.

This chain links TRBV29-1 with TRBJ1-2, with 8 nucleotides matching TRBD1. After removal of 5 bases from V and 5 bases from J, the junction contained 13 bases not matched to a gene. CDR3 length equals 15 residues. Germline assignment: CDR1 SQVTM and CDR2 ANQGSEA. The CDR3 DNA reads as TGCAGCGTTTCCGGGACAGGTCTTGCTCCTTATGGCTACACCTTC. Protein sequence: CSVSGTGLAPYGYTF.

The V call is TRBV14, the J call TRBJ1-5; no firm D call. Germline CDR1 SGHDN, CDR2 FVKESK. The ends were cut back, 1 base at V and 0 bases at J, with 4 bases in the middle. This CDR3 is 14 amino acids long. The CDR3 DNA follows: TGTGCCAGCAGCCAAGCGAGTAGCAATCAGCCCCAGCATTTT. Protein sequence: CASSQASSNQPQHF.

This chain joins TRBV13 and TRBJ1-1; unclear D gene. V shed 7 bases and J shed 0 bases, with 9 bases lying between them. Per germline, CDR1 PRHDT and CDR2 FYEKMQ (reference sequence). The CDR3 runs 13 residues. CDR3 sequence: CASTPHVNTEAFF. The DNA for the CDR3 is TGTGCCAGCACCCCACACGTGAACACTGAAGCTTTCTTT. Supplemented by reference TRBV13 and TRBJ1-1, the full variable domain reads AAGVIQSPRHLIKEKRETATLKCYPIPRHDTVYWYQQGPGQDPQFLISFYEKMQSDKGSIPDRFSAQQFSDYHSELNMSSLELGDSALYFCASTPHVNTEAFFGQGTRLTVV.

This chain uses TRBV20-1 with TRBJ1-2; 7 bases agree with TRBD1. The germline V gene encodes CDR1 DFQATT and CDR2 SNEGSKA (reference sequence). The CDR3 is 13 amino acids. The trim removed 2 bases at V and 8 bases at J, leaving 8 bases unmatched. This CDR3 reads CSARNDRAEGYTF. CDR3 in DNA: TGCAGTGCTAGAAACGACAGGGCGGAGGGCTACACCTTC.